The clone carrying this TCR beta chain was seen once. The CDR3 is made up of 13 amino acids. Trimming removed 5 bases from V and 2 bases from J, with 9 bases in between. Germline V lookup: CDR1 MRHNA, CDR2 SNTAGT. Clones were read by immunoSEQ multiplex PCR, and TCRdb kept only the in-frame ones, dropping some. The sample gives around 66,000 clones, around 80% of which show up once; 8.5% to 10% is in the top ten. These data belong to a study of blood T cell repertoires in COVID-19. The TCR originated in a human donor in a cohort sampled during active COVID-19. The chain joins TRBV6-4 to TRBJ1-2, with D possibly TRBD1 on 6 matching bases. Sequencing input: peripheral blood. The CDR3 DNA reads TGTGCCAGCAGTCCCGGACAGAACTATGGCTACACCTTC. It codes for CASSPGQNYGYTF.